Following are 27 T cell receptor beta chains from one sample sequenced in a study of T cell clonality in common variable immunodeficiency (dated by TCRdb to the mid-2010s). The library relied on the immunoSEQ multiplex PCR assay. This is the immuneACCESS table as TCRdb keeps it, with only in-frame sequences that have V and J called. A part of the clones is gone; compared with another copy, unresolved V genes explain less than half, and the rest is unexplained. In this sample, around 16,000 clones appear, none counted once only. Together, the top ten hold 9.5% to 15% of the sample. The antigens of these receptors remain unknown. Summary of the overall study and its limitations: CVID TCRbeta sequences reportedly showed fewer deletions and N-nucleotide insertions and lacked highly modified clones with 13 or more V deletions.

The sequenced material came from peripheral blood mononuclear cells. All receptors derive from a human donor with common variable immunodeficiency.

On this clone: The read is 3 residues too short to cover the CDR3 end, so that end is filled in from the germline J gene. The V and J genes are TRBV7-9 and TRBJ2-5; 10 nucleotides match TRBD1. Trimming took 5 bases from V and 4 from J; bases not matched to a gene: 1. Per the germline V gene, CDR1 is SEHNR and CDR2 is FQNEAQ (reference sequence). The CDR3 runs 13 residues. The covered CDR3 bases are TGTGCCAGCAGCAGGGACAGGGGAGAGACC. As protein: CASSRDRGET. In full, the CDR3 is CASSRDRGETQYF. Full variable domain (missing parts from reference TRBV7-9 and TRBJ2-5): DTGVSQNPRHKITKRGQNVTFRCDPISEHNRLYWYRQTLGQGPEFLTYFQNEAQLEKSRLLSDRFSAERPKGSFSTLEIQRTEQGDSAMYLCASSRDRGETQYFGPGTRLLVL.

This clone was seen only a few times. The observed sequence ends 3 residues before the CDR3 terminus, with the missing tail filled in from the germline J gene. The chain links TRBV7-3 to TRBJ2-5; D is perhaps TRBD1 (6 bases). Germline values: CDR1 SGHTA, CDR2 FQGTGA. V shed 0 bases and J shed 2 bases, with 10 bases lying between them. This CDR3 has 15 residues. Partial CDR3 DNA: TGTGCCAGCAGCTTAACGGGGGACACTCAAGAGACC. Its protein product is CASSLTGDTQET. The complete CDR3 protein is CASSLTGDTQETQYF.

This clone was found a few times. The CDR3 end falls 3 residues outside the read, so it is completed with the germline J gene. This chain uses TRBV11-2 with TRBJ2-7; D ambiguous. The CDR3 is 15 amino acids. The V end lost 1 base, the J end lost 3 bases, and 13 bases lay between the germline ends. The germline V gene encodes CDR1 SGHAT and CDR2 FQNNGV. Partial CDR3 DNA: TGTGCCAGCAGCTTAGTTGGCCCGGGTAACTACGAG. It is translated as CASSLVGPGNYE. From start to end, the CDR3 is CASSLVGPGNYEQYF.

This clone was observed at least ten times. Sequencing ends 3 residues short of the CDR3 end; the germline J gene provides the rest. The chain has TRBV7-9 and TRBJ1-3; D is uncertain. The V gene lost 6 bases and the J gene lost 0 bases, with 12 bases spanning the gap. The CDR3 covers 15 residues. Germline CDR1 reads SEHNR; CDR2 reads FQNEAQ (reference sequence). Partial CDR3 DNA: TGTGCCAGCAGGACCAGTGGGCCCTCTGGAAACACC. It translates to CASRTSGPSGNT. The complete CDR3 protein is CASRTSGPSGNTIYF.

This clone was seen repeatedly, ten times or more. The read gets to within 3 residues of the CDR3 end, and the germline J gene fills in the rest. The chain is built from TRBV2 and TRBJ2-2, with D possibly TRBD2 on 6 matching bases. Trimming took off 4 bases at V and 2 bases at J, with 17 bases between the two ends. Germline V gene sequence: CDR1 SNHLY, CDR2 FYNNEI. This CDR3 is 17 amino acids long. This chain's CDR3 is CASSGSPGLPNTGELFF. CDR3 DNA, as far as it was read: TGTGCCAGCAGTGGCTCGCCGGGACTGCCTAACACCGGGGAG.

Of note for this clone: The read ends 3 residues shy of where the CDR3 ends; the end is completed using the germline J gene. The gene calls are TRBV2 and TRBJ2-7, with D perhaps TRBD2 (6 bases). The CDR3 has 18 amino acids. V lost 2 bases and J 0 bases, leaving 20 bases between the germline ends. CDR1 and CDR2 (germline): SNHLY, FYNNEI. The CDR3 DNA, read in part, is TGTGCCAGCAGTGAACCCTTGCGGAGCGGGCGAAGCTCCTACGAG. Protein product: CASSEPLRSGRSSYE. The complete CDR3 protein is CASSEPLRSGRSSYEQYF.

About this clone itself: The read terminates 3 residues ahead of where the CDR3 ends, so the germline J gene completes it. The chain is built from TRBV19 and TRBJ1-2; 8 nucleotides line up with TRBD1. In germline, CDR1 is LNHDA, CDR2 SQIVND (reference sequence). V was clipped by 4 bases and J by 7 bases; unmatched bases: 5. The CDR3 spans 13 residues. CDR3 in amino acids: CASSTGQGGGYTF. The CDR3 bases that were read are TGTGCCAGTAGTACTGGACAGGGAGGTGGC.

This clone was picked up many times. The chain's CDR3 is CASSFTGSYEQYF. The sequenced CDR3 bases are TGCGCCAGCAGCTTCACAGGGTCCTACGAG. V and J are TRBV5-1 and TRBJ2-7; a possible D gene is TRBD1 (6 bases). The read terminates 3 residues ahead of where the CDR3 ends, so the germline J gene completes it. This CDR3 contains 13 residues. Trimming pared 2 bases from V and 1 base from J, leaving 7 bases between. The V gene's germline CDR1 is SGHRS and CDR2 YFSETQ.

This clone was seen repeatedly, ten times or more. The read halts 3 residues ahead of the CDR3 end, with the missing end drawn from the germline J gene. The V gene is TRBV18, the J gene TRBJ1-1; D may be TRBD1 (5 bases). This CDR3 is built from 16 residues. V lost 4 bases and J lost 4, with 19 bases in between. Looked up from germline, CDR1 is KGHSH and CDR2 is LQKENI. CDR3 DNA, as far as it was read: TGTGCCAGCTCACGCTTCACAAGGGGCGGGGGCACTGAA. Translation: CASSRFTRGGGTE. The entire CDR3 reads CASSRFTRGGGTEAFF. The full variable domain, in which reference TRBV18 and TRBJ1-1 provide the parts outside the CDR3, is NAGVMQNPRHLVRRRGQEARLRCSPMKGHSHVYWYRQLPEEGLKFMVYLQKENIIDESGMPKERFSAEFPKEGPSILRIQQVVRGDSAAYFCASSRFTRGGGTEAFFGQGTRLTVV.

This clone has more than one count but fewer than ten. The CDR3 end is not reached by the read, which stops 3 residues before it; the germline J gene fills it in. The chain is built from TRBV19 and TRBJ2-2; perhaps TRBD1 as D (6 bases). The CDR3 covers 14 residues. V dropped 3 bases and J dropped 6 bases, with 11 bases sitting between them. The germline gives CDR1 LNHDA, CDR2 SQIVND (reference sequence). The CDR3 sequence: CASSIKSGAGELFF. The DNA read from the CDR3 is TGTGCCAGTAGTATCAAATCAGGGGCCGGGGAG.

The table lists this clone with a few counts. The read ends 3 residues before the CDR3 terminus; that terminus is restored from the germline J gene. The chain recombines TRBV7-9 with TRBJ1-2; the D gene is possibly TRBD1 (5 bases). V was shortened by 5 bases and J by 5 bases, with 9 bases between the two germline ends. Germline assignment: CDR1 SEHNR and CDR2 FQNEAQ (reference sequence). This CDR3 is built from 12 residues. The part of the CDR3 DNA that was read is TGTGCCAGCAGCCAGCGACAGTATGGC. Translation: CASSQRQYG. The whole CDR3 is CASSQRQYGYTF.

This clone was counted only a few times. The read gets to within 3 residues of the CDR3 end, and the germline J gene fills in the rest. V and J are TRBV11-1 and TRBJ2-7; 9 bases line up with TRBD1. Germline V lookup: CDR1 SGHAT, CDR2 FQDESV (reference sequence). Trimming removed 2 bases from V and 6 bases from J; junction bases left unmatched: 8. CDR3 length equals 15 residues. The CDR3 DNA, read in part, is TGTGCCAGCAGCTTATATATCACAGGGGGCTCCGAG. Protein: CASSLYITGGSE. The entire CDR3 protein reads CASSLYITGGSEQYF.

This clone is medium-sized in the sample. The CDR3 end lies 3 residues beyond the end of the read and is filled in from the germline J gene. This chain joins TRBV12-3 or TRBV12-4 and TRBJ2-6; D is unclear. The germline V and J ends were trimmed by 6 bases and 1 base, with 4 bases remaining between them. This CDR3 is 13 amino acids long. CDR3 residues: CASRQSGANVLTF. The sequenced part of the CDR3 DNA is TGTGCCAGCAGACAATCTGGGGCCAACGTC.

This clone occurred a few times. The sequenced fragment ends 3 residues before the CDR3 boundary, so the rest is inferred from the germline J gene. The V call is TRBV7-2, the J call TRBJ1-5, with no clear D. The CDR3 consists of 16 residues. Germline lookup yields CDR1 SGHTA and CDR2 FQGNSA. CDR3 residues: CASRLASGQRNQPQHF. The part of the CDR3 DNA that was read is TGTGCAAGTCGCTTAGCCTCAGGTCAGCGCAATCAGCCC. Complete variable domain (other parts from reference TRBV7-2 and TRBJ1-5): GAGVSQSPSNKVTEKGKDVELRCDPISGHTALYWYRQSLGQGLEFLIYFQGNSAPDKSGLPSDRFSAERTGGSVSTLTIQRTQQEDSAVYLCASRLASGQRNQPQHFGDGTRLSIL.

With respect to this clone: The observed sequence ends 3 residues before the CDR3 terminus, with the missing tail filled in from the germline J gene. J is TRBJ1-5 and V is TRBV30; D gene ambiguous. Germline CDR1 GTSNPN, CDR2 SVGIG (reference sequence). This CDR3 is built from 14 residues. V lost 1 base, J lost 2 bases, and 9 bases lay in between. CDR3 amino acids: CAWSGIRGNQPQHF. The covered CDR3 bases are TGTGCCTGGAGTGGAATTAGGGGCAATCAGCCC.

This clone was counted a few times. The read gets to within 3 residues of the CDR3 end, and the germline J gene fills in the rest. The chain joins TRBV5-1 to TRBJ1-5; D uncertain. The length of the CDR3 is 15 residues. Per germline, CDR1 SGHRS and CDR2 YFSETQ. With 4 bases removed from V and 5 bases from J, the gap between germline ends came to 16 bases. CDR3: CASSLLPSNDQPQHF. CDR3 DNA (partial): TGCGCCAGCAGCCTCCTCCCTAGTAACGATCAGCCC.

A word on this clone: The CDR3 end lies 3 residues beyond the end of the read and is filled in from the germline J gene. The genes are TRBV7-9 and TRBJ1-1; 10 bases fit TRBD1. This CDR3 region has 14 residues. The germline V gene has CDR1 SEHNR and CDR2 FQNEAQ (reference sequence). Unmatched junction bases numbered 2, after V lost 4 bases and J lost 3 bases. The DNA read from the CDR3 is TGTGCCAGCAGCTCGGACAGGGGGTACACTGAA. Protein product: CASSSDRGYTE. The CDR3 as a whole reads CASSSDRGYTEAFF. The whole variable domain, filled in from reference TRBV7-9 and TRBJ1-1, reads DTGVSQNPRHKITKRGQNVTFRCDPISEHNRLYWYRQTLGQGPEFLTYFQNEAQLEKSRLLSDRFSAERPKGSFSTLEIQRTEQGDSAMYLCASSSDRGYTEAFFGQGTRLTVV.

This clone has only a few counts. Read sequence stops 3 residues before the CDR3 end, and the germline J gene provides the missing end. The J gene is TRBJ1-5, the V gene TRBV2, with a weak D call TRBD1 (6 bases). V was shortened by 5 bases and J by 6 bases, with 14 bases between the two germline ends. This CDR3 contains 14 residues. Germline V gene lookup returns CDR1 SNHLY and CDR2 FYNNEI. CDR3 region: CASSMGQRGQPQHF. CDR3 bases read: TGTGCCAGCAGTATGGGACAAAGGGGTCAGCCC.

There are a few counts of this clone. The CDR3 sequence is CASSIDWRGAGDTQYF. Partial CDR3 DNA: TGTGCCAGTAGTATAGACTGGCGGGGGGCGGGAGATACG. The chain carries TRBV19 and TRBJ2-3; 8 bases are a match to TRBD2. The read terminates 3 residues before the CDR3 end, so the remaining end is supplied by the germline J gene. This CDR3 comprises 16 residues. Germline V CDR1 and CDR2: LNHDA, SQIVND (reference sequence). V was clipped by 0 bases and J by 5 bases; unmatched bases: 7.

This clone was counted many times. The read is 3 residues too short to cover the CDR3 end, so that end is filled in from the germline J gene. The chain uses TRBV6-1 and TRBJ2-1; maybe TRBD1 (6 bases). CDR3 length equals 16 residues. The V and J ends lost 4 bases and 4 bases respectively, with 17 bases between them. CDR1 and CDR2 (germline): MNHNS, SASEGT. CDR3 DNA, as far as it was read: TGTGCCAGCAGTGCGACAGGCCTCAGACCTTACAATGAG. This sequence encodes CASSATGLRPYNE. The entire CDR3 reads CASSATGLRPYNEQFF.

There are a few counts of this clone. The sequenced CDR3 bases are TGTGCCAGCAGCTTAGTCACAGGGGGTCGGACACCC. This translates into CASSLVTGGRTP. The CDR3 as a whole reads CASSLVTGGRTPLHF. The chain has TRBV7-9 and TRBJ1-6, with TRBD1 matching over 8 bases. Read coverage stops 3 residues before the CDR3 terminus; the germline J gene supplies the remainder. J lost 11 bases, V lost 1 base, and 7 bases had no gene match. CDR3 size: 15 residues. Germline V CDR1 and CDR2: SEHNR, FQNEAQ (reference sequence).

In its sample, this clone was seen a few times. The CDR3 goes on 3 residues after the read ends, and that part is filled in from the germline J gene. The chain uses TRBV18 and TRBJ2-7, with D possibly matching TRBD1 (7 bases). V was trimmed by 0 bases and J by 5 bases, leaving 17 bases between them. Germline V gene data show CDR1 as KGHSH and CDR2 as LQKENI. The length of the CDR3 is 16 residues. The CDR3 loop is CASSPPSGGSFNEQYF. The sequenced CDR3 bases are TGTGCCAGCTCACCACCTTCAGGGGGGTCCTTCAACGAG. Variable domain in full (rest from reference TRBV18 and TRBJ2-7): NAGVMQNPRHLVRRRGQEARLRCSPMKGHSHVYWYRQLPEEGLKFMVYLQKENIIDESGMPKERFSAEFPKEGPSILRIQQVVRGDSAAYFCASSPPSGGSFNEQYFGPGTRLTVT.

Comments on this clone: Read coverage stops 3 residues before the CDR3 terminus; the germline J gene supplies the remainder. The chain couples TRBV19 to TRBJ2-7; TRBD1 might be the D (5 bases). The V end lost 5 bases, the J end lost 4 bases, and 9 bases lay between the germline ends. The CDR3 consists of 12 residues. CDR1 is LNHDA, CDR2 SQIVND, per germline (reference sequence). The CDR3 loop is CASSLQGYEQYF. CDR3 DNA (partial): TGTGCCAGTAGTCTTCAGGGTTACGAG.

This clone has just a few counts. The CDR3 end is not reached by the read, which stops 3 residues before it; the germline J gene fills it in. V usage is TRBV19 and J usage is TRBJ2-7; no clear D gene. CDR3 length equals 15 residues. With 0 bases removed from V and 2 bases from J, the gap between germline ends came to 11 bases. Per the germline V gene, CDR1 is LNHDA and CDR2 is SQIVND (reference sequence). This CDR3 is CASSIDVPGTYEQYF. CDR3 DNA, as far as it was read: TGTGCCAGTAGTATAGATGTCCCAGGTACCTACGAG.

The table lists this clone with a few counts. The read falls 3 residues short of the CDR3 end, and the missing part is taken from the germline J gene. The chain carries TRBV19 and TRBJ1-2, with 7 bases identical to TRBD1. Germline CDR1 LNHDA, CDR2 SQIVND (reference sequence). The CDR3 consists of 16 residues. J was trimmed by 0 bases and V by 5 bases; bases with no gene match: 9. The DNA read from the CDR3 is TGTGCCAGTAGTCCGATGGACAGGATTGCTAACTATGGC. Its protein is CASSPMDRIANYG. The full CDR3 protein reads CASSPMDRIANYGYTF.

This clone appeared a few times. Read data end 3 residues before the CDR3 end; the end is taken from the germline J gene. The rearrangement links TRBV6-2 or TRBV6-3 to TRBJ2-1, with D perhaps matching TRBD1 (6 bases). CDR1 and CDR2 (germline): MNHEY, SVGEGT. The CDR3 length is 13 residues. V was cut by 8 bases and J by 9 bases, with 17 bases left in between. CDR3 sequence reads: CASSSYRDGEQFF. Partial CDR3 DNA: TGTGCCAGCTCCTCTTACAGGGACGGTGAG.

This clone came up a few times. The read ends 3 residues shy of where the CDR3 ends; the end is completed using the germline J gene. The rearrangement uses TRBV2 and TRBJ2-3, with 9 bases matching TRBD2. With 7 bases clipped from V and 8 bases from J, the junction kept 13 bases outside the gene matches. This CDR3 has 15 residues. Germline CDR1 is SNHLY and CDR2 is FYNNEI. The covered CDR3 bases are TGTGCCAGCATCTCAGTAGGGGGTAGCGGGAGTACG. Protein: CASISVGGSGST. The full CDR3 is CASISVGGSGSTQYF.